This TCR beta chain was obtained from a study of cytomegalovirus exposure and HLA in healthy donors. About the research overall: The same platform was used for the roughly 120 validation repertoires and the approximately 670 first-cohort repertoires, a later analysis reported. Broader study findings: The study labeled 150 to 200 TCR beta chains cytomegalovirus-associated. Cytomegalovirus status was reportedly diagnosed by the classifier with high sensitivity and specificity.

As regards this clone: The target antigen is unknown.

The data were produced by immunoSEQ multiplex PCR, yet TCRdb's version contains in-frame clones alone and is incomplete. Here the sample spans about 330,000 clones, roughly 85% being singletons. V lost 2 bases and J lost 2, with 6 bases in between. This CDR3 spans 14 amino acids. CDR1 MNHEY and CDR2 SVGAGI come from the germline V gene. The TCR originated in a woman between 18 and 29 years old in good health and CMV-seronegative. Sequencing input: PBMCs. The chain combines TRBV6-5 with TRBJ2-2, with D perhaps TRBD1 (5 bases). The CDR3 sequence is CASSYGHNTGELFF. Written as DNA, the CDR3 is TGTGCCAGCAGTTACGGACACAACACCGGGGAGCTGTTTTTT.